The next 7 T cell receptor beta chains were all read from a single sample in a study of blood T cell repertoires in COVID-19. TCRdb keeps only in-frame clones here, not all; method: immunoSEQ multiplex PCR. The sample shows about 210,000 clones, roughly four fifths of them seen only once. The material sequenced was peripheral blood. These receptors all stem from a middle-aged woman with acute or convalescent COVID-19.

Details on this clone: Other DNA sequences in this specimen translate into the identical CDR3. The chain has TRBV4-3 and TRBJ2-7; 11 positions agree with TRBD1. V dropped 3 bases and J dropped 2; count of bases not matched to a gene: 0. This CDR3 is 14 amino acids long. Germline assignment: CDR1 LGHNA and CDR2 YSLEER. The CDR3 is CASSQGQGAYEQYF. The CDR3 DNA sequence: TGCGCCAGCAGCCAGGGACAGGGGGCCTACGAGCAGTACTTC.

This chain connects TRBV19 to TRBJ1-5, with 9 bases fitting TRBD1. Germline V CDR1 and CDR2: LNHDA, SQIVND (reference sequence). This CDR3 has 15 amino acids. After removal of 3 bases from V and 3 bases from J, the junction contained 3 bases not matched to a gene. The chain's CDR3 is CASSMRDRDNQPQHF. In nucleotides, the CDR3 is TGTGCCAGTAGTATGCGGGACAGGGACAATCAGCCCCAGCATTTT.

V is TRBV6-2 or TRBV6-3 and J is TRBJ1-2; possibly TRBD1 for D (5 bases). V was shortened by 5 bases and J by 4 bases, with 20 bases between the two germline ends. This CDR3 is built from 16 residues. Germline V lookup: CDR1 MNHEY, CDR2 SVGEGT. The CDR3 loop reads CASSAPGGAQGYGYTF. The CDR3 nucleotides read TGTGCCAGCAGTGCCCCCGGAGGGGCGCAGGGCTATGGCTACACCTTC.

This clone was seen a handful of times. The chain joins TRBV5-1 to TRBJ1-2; maybe TRBD1 (6 bases). Germline values: CDR1 SGHRS, CDR2 YFSETQ. This CDR3 is 13 amino acids long. The V and J ends lost 0 bases and 8 bases respectively, with 11 bases between them. The CDR3 DNA reads TGCGCCAGCAGCTTGGAACAGGGAGAGGGCTACACCTTC. Translation gives CASSLEQGEGYTF. Combining the CDR3 with reference TRBV5-1 and TRBJ1-2 gives the whole variable domain KAGVTQTPRYLIKTRGQQVTLSCSPISGHRSVSWYQQTPGQGLQFLFEYFSETQRNKGNFPGRFSGRQFSNSRSEMNVSTLELGDSALYLCASSLEQGEGYTFGSGTRLTVV.

The rearrangement joins TRBV7-6 to TRBJ2-7; TRBD2 matches at 11 bases. The V segment lost 8 bases and the J segment 7 bases; nucleotides outside the gene matches: 10. CDR3 length: 14 amino acids. Germline V lookup: CDR1 SGHVS, CDR2 FNYEAQ. The CDR3 region is CASSPLLAGVEQYF. In DNA, the CDR3 is TGTGCCAGCTCCCCCTTACTAGCGGGGGTGGAGCAGTACTTC.

This chain connects TRBV10-2 to TRBJ2-2; D may be TRBD1 (5 bases). Germline V gene lookup returns CDR1 WSHSY and CDR2 SAAADI. The CDR3 is 14 residues long. V was pared by 3 bases and J by 7 bases, with 12 bases between. CDR3 DNA: TGCGCCAGCAGTGACAGGGCAATGGGCGGGGAGCTGTTTTTT. As protein: CASSDRAMGGELFF.

The count of this clone is one. The chain combines TRBV7-9 with TRBJ2-2, with 13 bases that match TRBD2. Looked up from germline, CDR1 is SEHNR and CDR2 is FQNEAQ (reference sequence). The CDR3 is made up of 18 amino acids. Trimming cost V 0 bases and J 4 bases; bases outside gene matches: 5. The CDR3 sequence: CASSLARTSGSLTGELFF. In nucleotides, the CDR3 is TGTGCCAGCAGCTTAGCCCGGACTAGCGGGAGTCTCACCGGGGAGCTGTTTTTT.